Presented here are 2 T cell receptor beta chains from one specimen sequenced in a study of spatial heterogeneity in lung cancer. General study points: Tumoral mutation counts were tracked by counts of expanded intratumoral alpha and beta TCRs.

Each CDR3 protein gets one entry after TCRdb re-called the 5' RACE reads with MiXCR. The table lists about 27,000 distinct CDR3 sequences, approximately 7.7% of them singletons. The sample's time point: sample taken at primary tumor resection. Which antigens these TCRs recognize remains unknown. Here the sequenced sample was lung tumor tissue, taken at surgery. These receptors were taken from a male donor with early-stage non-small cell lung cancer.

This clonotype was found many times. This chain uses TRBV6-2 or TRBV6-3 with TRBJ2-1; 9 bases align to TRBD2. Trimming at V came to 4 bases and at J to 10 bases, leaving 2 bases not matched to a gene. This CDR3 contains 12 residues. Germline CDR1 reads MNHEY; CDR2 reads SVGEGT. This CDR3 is CASSWSGGEQFF. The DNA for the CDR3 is TGTGCCAGCAGTTGGAGCGGGGGGGAGCAGTTCTTC.

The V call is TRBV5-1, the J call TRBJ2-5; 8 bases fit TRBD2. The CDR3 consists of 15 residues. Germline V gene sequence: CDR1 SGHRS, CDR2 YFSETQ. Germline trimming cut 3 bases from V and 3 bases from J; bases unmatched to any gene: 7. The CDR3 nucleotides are TGCGCCAGCAGCTCATCCGGGACTAGAGAAGAGACCCAGTACTTC. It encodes CASSSSGTREETQYF.